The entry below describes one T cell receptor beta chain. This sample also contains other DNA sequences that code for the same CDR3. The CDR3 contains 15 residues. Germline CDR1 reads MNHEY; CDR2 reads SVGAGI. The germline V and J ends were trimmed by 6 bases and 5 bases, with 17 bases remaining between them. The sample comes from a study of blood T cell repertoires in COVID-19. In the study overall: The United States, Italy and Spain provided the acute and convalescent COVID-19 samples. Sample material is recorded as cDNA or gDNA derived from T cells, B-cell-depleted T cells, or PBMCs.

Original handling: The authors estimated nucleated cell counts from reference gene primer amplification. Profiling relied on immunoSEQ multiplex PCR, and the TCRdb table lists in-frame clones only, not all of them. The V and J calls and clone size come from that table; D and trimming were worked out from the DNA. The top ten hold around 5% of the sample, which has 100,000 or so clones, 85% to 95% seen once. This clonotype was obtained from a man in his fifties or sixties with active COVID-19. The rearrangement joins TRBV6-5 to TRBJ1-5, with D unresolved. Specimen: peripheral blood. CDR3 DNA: TGTGCCAGCAGCTACACATCGGGGATAGATCAGCCCCAGCATTTT. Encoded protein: CASSYTSGIDQPQHF.